These 4 T cell receptor beta chains originate from one sample sequenced in a study of T and B cells in COVID-19 patients. BIOMED2 TRB-A/B primer pools were used in multiplex TRB PCR. TCRdb passed the multiplex PCR reads through MiXCR, listing each CDR3 protein once. The sample shows about 7,800 distinct CDR3 sequences, roughly two fifths of them seen only once. Each TRB amplification used about 220-500 ng of genomic DNA from blood. What was sequenced was blood. The receptors originated from a human donor who had recovered from COVID-19.

The chain joins TRBV19 to TRBJ1-4; TRBD1 is a possible D gene (6 bases). This CDR3 has 13 residues. CDR1 LNHDA and CDR2 SQIVND come from the germline V gene (reference sequence). Between the trimmed V and J ends, which lost 5 bases and 8 bases, there was a span of 12 bases. CDR3 nucleotides: TGTGCCAGTAGTTGGGCAGGGGCCGAAAAACTGTTTTTT. Residues: CASSWAGAEKLFF.

In regard to this clonotype: The junction and the germline gene differ at one end; a read error may be behind it. The rearrangement links TRBV5-6 to TRBJ2-3; 7 bases fit TRBD1. The CDR3 sequence is 12 residues long. The V gene's germline CDR1 is SGHDT and CDR2 YYEEEE. As DNA, the CDR3 is TGTGCCAGCAGCTTTAACCGGGACAGCCTGCGTTTT. Translated: CASSFNRDSLRF.

By sample fraction, this clonotype is medium-sized. The V and J genes are TRBV19 and TRBJ2-2, with 9 bases that match TRBD1. The CDR3 has 15 amino acids. The germline V gene has CDR1 LNHDA and CDR2 SQIVND (reference sequence). V gave up 4 bases and J gave up 6 bases; unmatched junction bases: 6. The CDR3 nucleotides are TGTGCCAGTAGTACCGGGACAGGGAGGTCCGGGGAGCTGTTTTTT. This translates into CASSTGTGRSGELFF.

The rearrangement uses TRBV6-6 and TRBJ2-7; D may be TRBD2 (7 bases). Deletions cut 2 bases from V and 3 bases from J, with 23 bases between. The CDR3 contains 18 residues. The germline V gene has CDR1 MNHNY and CDR2 SVGAGI (reference sequence). The CDR3 DNA follows: TGTGCCAGCAGTTACCCAAACCGCCCAAGGGGGGGGGTCTACGAGCAGTACTTC. It translates to CASSYPNRPRGGVYEQYF.